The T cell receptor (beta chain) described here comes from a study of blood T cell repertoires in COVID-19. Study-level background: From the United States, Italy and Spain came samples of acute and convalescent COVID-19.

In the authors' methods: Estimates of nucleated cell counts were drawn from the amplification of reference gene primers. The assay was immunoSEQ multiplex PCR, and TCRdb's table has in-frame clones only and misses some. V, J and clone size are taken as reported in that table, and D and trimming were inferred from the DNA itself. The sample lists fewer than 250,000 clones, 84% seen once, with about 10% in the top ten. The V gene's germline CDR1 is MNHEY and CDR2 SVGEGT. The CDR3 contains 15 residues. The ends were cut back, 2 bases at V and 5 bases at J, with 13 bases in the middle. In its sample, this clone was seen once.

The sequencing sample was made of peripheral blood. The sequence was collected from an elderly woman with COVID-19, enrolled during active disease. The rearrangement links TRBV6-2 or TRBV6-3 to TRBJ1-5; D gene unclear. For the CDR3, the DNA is TGTGCCAGCAGTTACGAGGAGCTGACCGATCAGCCCCAGCATTTT. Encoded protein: CASSYEELTDQPQHF.